Ten or more counts support the clone carrying this T cell receptor (beta chain). Its antigen remains unidentified. This CDR3 has 10 residues. V lost 5 bases and J lost 6, with 7 bases in between. Germline loops: CDR1 DFQATT, CDR2 SNEGSKA (reference sequence). The data stem from a study of early T cells in non-severe SARS-CoV-2 infection. Study observations and caveats: Using VDJdb, the matching emphasized anti-spike CD8 responses while missing private and CD4 specificities.

Attachment of unique molecular identifiers was made to individual cDNA molecules. TCRdb itself ran the 5' RACE reads through MiXCR, one entry per CDR3 protein. The top ten hold more than 8.5% of the sample, which has 55,000 or so distinct CDR3 sequences, roughly 12% seen once. The genes are TRBV20-1 and TRBJ1-2; D gene ambiguous. The source material was whole blood. This sequence was found in an adult who was a healthcare worker with PCR-confirmed SARS-CoV-2 infection or an uninfected control (not recorded which). CDR3 protein: CSALSDGYTF. Here the CDR3 DNA reads TGCAGTGCTCTCTCTGATGGCTACACCTTC.